This entry features one T cell receptor beta chain sequence. The target antigen is unknown. Trimming stripped 5 bases from V and 6 bases from J, with 16 bases between. The CDR3 loop spans 14 amino acids. CDR1 is SEHNR and CDR2 is FQNEAQ in the germline V gene (reference sequence). This entry belongs to a study of T-cell memory formation after mild COVID-19. Broader study findings: Pre-infection memory already had some responding clones, implying cross-reactive memory joined.

MiXCR, run by TCRdb on the 5' RACE reads, gives a single entry per CDR3 protein. The sample carries 300,000 to 350,000 distinct CDR3 sequences, roughly 13% recorded once. V and J are TRBV7-9 and TRBJ1-2; D unresolved. Material: PBMCs or a T cell subset sorted from them (not recorded which). The source is a man aged 18 to 29 who had mild COVID-19 (a few samples of this study predate the infection). Cell type and time point are not known. The CDR3 region is CASSLGLDPNGYTF. The CDR3 nucleotides are TGTGCCAGCAGCCTGGGCCTCGACCCCAATGGCTACACCTTC.